The 28 T cell receptor beta chains below were found in one sample sequenced in a study of T cell repertoires in cytomegalovirus infection. TCRdb re-called the reads through MiXCR, storing one row per CDR3 protein. The table has around 140,000 distinct CDR3 sequences, 32% seen once. These receptors are not linked to any known antigen. This specimen consisted of CD8+ T cells from cultured PBMCs, obtained from culture after CMV antigen stimulation. The source of these receptors is a human donor in good health (CMV status not recorded). Some clones in this sample may be carry-over from other donors' samples.

As regards this clonotype: At one end the junction does not follow the germline gene, possibly because of a read error. The chain carries TRBV12-3 or TRBV12-4 and TRBJ2-7, with D perhaps being TRBD1 or TRBD2 (6 bases each). CDR3 size: 13 residues. The CDR3: CASSLGGTYVQYF. In nucleotides, the CDR3 is TGTGCCAGCAGTTTGGGGGGCACCTACGTGCAGTACTTC.

The J gene is TRBJ2-7, the V gene TRBV6-5, with TRBD2 identical over 10 bases. CDR3 length: 14 amino acids. The V gene end was trimmed by 5 bases and the J gene end by 7 bases; junction bases not matched to a gene: 8. Germline V gives CDR1 MNHEY, CDR2 SVGAGI. The CDR3, as DNA: TGTGCCAGCAGTCCAGGGACTAGCGTGAGGGAGCAGTACTTC. Its protein product is CASSPGTSVREQYF.

This clonotype was observed many times. The V and J genes are TRBV7-4 and TRBJ1-2, with 7 bases aligning to TRBD1. J lost 4 bases, V lost 5 bases, and 7 bases had no gene match. The CDR3 length is 14 residues. The germline CDR1 and CDR2 sequences are SGHVT and SQSDAQ. The CDR3 spells CASSRRDSLYGYTF. CDR3 nucleotide sequence: TGTGCCAGCAGCCGCCGGGACAGCCTCTATGGCTACACCTTC. Together with reference TRBV7-4 and TRBJ1-2, the CDR3 gives the full variable domain: GAGVSQSPRYKVAKRGRDVALRCDSISGHVTLYWYRQTLGQGSEVLTYSQSDAQRDKSGRPSGRFSAERPERSVSTLKIQRTEQGDSAVYLCASSRRDSLYGYTFGSGTRLTVV.

V and J are TRBV5-1 and TRBJ2-7; D gene unclear. Germline CDR1 and CDR2: SGHRS and YFSETQ. The length of the CDR3 is 15 residues. V gave up 1 base and J gave up 6 bases, with 17 bases separating them. The chain's CDR3 is CASSLRSSILSEQYF. The DNA of the CDR3 is TGCGCCAGCAGCTTGAGGTCCAGTATCCTCTCCGAGCAGTACTTC.

The rearrangement links TRBV19 to TRBJ1-5; maybe TRBD1 (6 bases). Germline CDR1 and CDR2: LNHDA and SQIVND (reference sequence). V lost 10 bases to trimming and J lost 5 bases, with 27 bases between them. The CDR3 runs to 17 residues. CDR3 nucleotides: TGTGCCAATTACCTCGCGTCCCGGGGACAACTAGATCAGCCCCAGCATTTT. Amino acids: CANYLASRGQLDQPQHF. Combining the CDR3 with reference TRBV19 and TRBJ1-5 gives the whole variable domain DGGITQSPKYLFRKEGQNVTLSCEQNLNHDAMYWYRQDPGQGLRLIYYSQIVNDFQKGDIAEGYSVSREKKESFPLTVTSAQKNPTAFYLCANYLASRGQLDQPQHFGDGTRLSIL.

The chain combines TRBV12-3 or TRBV12-4 with TRBJ2-2, with 11 bases identical to TRBD1. V lost 11 bases, J lost 2 bases, and 4 bases stayed unmatched. The CDR3 consists of 14 residues. CDR3 in DNA: TGTGCCGGACAGGGGGCGCGTAACACCGGGGAGCTGTTTTTT. This encodes CAGQGARNTGELFF.

The chain has TRBV6-5 and TRBJ2-3; no clear D. V shed 0 bases and J shed 6 bases, with 10 bases lying between them. Germline-derived CDR1 and CDR2 are MNHEY and SVGAGI. The CDR3 runs 14 residues. The CDR3 spells CASSYSHLADTQYF. The DNA for the CDR3 is TGTGCCAGCAGTTACTCCCATCTGGCCGATACGCAGTATTTT.

This clonotype came up a few times. The chain couples TRBV4-3 to TRBJ2-2; no reliable D call. This CDR3 is 17 amino acids long. V lost 2 bases to trimming and J lost 6 bases, with 19 bases between them. Germline V gene sequence: CDR1 LGHNA, CDR2 YSLEER. The CDR3 DNA reads as TGCGCCAGCAGCCAAAAAGTACGCACCGGAACTCCCGGGGAGCTGTTTTTT. It yields the protein CASSQKVRTGTPGELFF.

The chain links TRBV2 to TRBJ2-3, with 15 bases fitting TRBD2. The junction had 5 bases not matched to a gene; V was cut back by 4 bases and J by 6 bases. Germline V lookup: CDR1 SNHLY, CDR2 FYNNEI. The CDR3 extends over 16 amino acids. The DNA for the CDR3 is TGTGCCAGCAGTGGGACTAGCGGGGGGGCCGGGGATACGCAGTATTTT. Protein: CASSGTSGGAGDTQYF.

This clonotype was detected once. A much larger clone lies one base from this, so it may be a read error. J is TRBJ2-2 and V is TRBV7-8, with 7 bases fitting TRBD1. Losses at the gene ends were 4 bases for V and 6 bases for J; bases not matched to a gene: 2. CDR1 and CDR2 (germline): SGHVS, FQNEAQ. There are 13 residues in the CDR3. In DNA form, the CDR3 reads TGTGCCAGCAGCTACACAGGGGCCGGGGAGCTGTTTTTT. Protein sequence: CASSYTGAGELFF.

This chain connects TRBV19 to TRBJ2-2, with a tentative D call TRBD2 (5 bases). The V end was cut by 3 bases, the J end by 5 bases, with 7 bases between. Germline values: CDR1 LNHDA, CDR2 SQIVND (reference sequence). CDR3 length: 13 amino acids. The DNA for the CDR3 is TGTGCCAGTAGTATCGGGGAGACCGGGGAGCTGTTTTTT. It yields the protein CASSIGETGELFF.

This clonotype was picked up a small number of times. This chain connects TRBV6-5 to TRBJ1-2; TRBD1 might be the D (6 bases). CDR1 MNHEY and CDR2 SVGAGI come from the germline V gene. The CDR3 consists of 13 residues. Trimming stripped 6 bases from V and 2 bases from J, with 10 bases between. CDR3 in amino acids: CASSFTGNYGYTF. The CDR3 DNA is TGTGCCAGCAGCTTCACAGGGAACTATGGCTACACCTTC.

The chain couples TRBV7-9 to TRBJ1-1; D gene ambiguous. Looked up from germline, CDR1 is SEHNR and CDR2 is FQNEAQ (reference sequence). The CDR3 loop spans 14 amino acids. V dropped 0 bases and J dropped 2 bases, with 7 bases sitting between them. DNA for the CDR3: TGTGCCAGCAGCTTAGCGGCGACCAACACTGAAGCTTTCTTT. It translates to CASSLAATNTEAFF.

This chain joins TRBV7-2 and TRBJ2-2; D is uncertain. The germline V gene encodes CDR1 SGHTA and CDR2 FQGNSA. Trimming cost V 5 bases and J 2 bases, with 6 bases left between them. This CDR3 is built from 13 residues. The CDR3 spells CASSPYNTGELFF. The DNA for the CDR3 is TGTGCCAGCAGCCCCTATAACACCGGGGAGCTGTTTTTT.

The chain carries TRBV5-6 and TRBJ2-1, with 8 bases that match TRBD2. Germline CDR1 reads SGHDT; CDR2 reads YYEEEE. Trimming at V came to 2 bases and at J to 0 bases, leaving 7 bases not matched to a gene. This CDR3 contains 17 residues. The CDR3 reads CASSFIAGFGSYNEQFF. In DNA form, the CDR3 reads TGTGCCAGCAGCTTTATAGCGGGGTTCGGCTCCTACAATGAGCAGTTCTTC.

There are many counts of this clonotype. This chain joins TRBV6-5 and TRBJ2-7; maybe TRBD2 (6 bases). The CDR3 spans 14 residues. The germline gives CDR1 MNHEY, CDR2 SVGAGI. Trimming pared 2 bases from V and 3 bases from J, leaving 11 bases between. The CDR3: CASSYTQDYYEQYF. The CDR3 nucleotides read TGTGCCAGCAGTTACACACAGGACTACTACGAGCAGTACTTC.

This clonotype was counted only a few times. The chain's CDR3 is CASSNQRTSGLYEQYF. DNA for the CDR3: TGTGCCAGTAGTAATCAAAGGACTAGCGGGCTCTACGAGCAGTACTTC. V usage is TRBV19 and J usage is TRBJ2-7; 11 positions agree with TRBD2. CDR1 and CDR2 from the germline V gene are LNHDA and SQIVND (reference sequence). V shed 4 bases, J shed 3 bases, and the junction held 8 bases outside the gene matches. This CDR3 spans 16 amino acids.

At least ten counts were recorded for this clonotype. The DNA for the CDR3 is TGTGCCAGCAGCCATTGGACAGCCTCGAACACCGGGGAGCTGTTTTTT. Its protein product is CASSHWTASNTGELFF. The chain carries TRBV12-3 or TRBV12-4 and TRBJ2-2; tentative D call: TRBD1 (6 bases). The CDR3 runs to 16 residues. Trimming cost V 6 bases and J 0 bases, with 14 bases left between them.

The J gene is TRBJ1-5, the V gene TRBV30; D call uncertain. The CDR3 contains 14 residues. Trimming shortened V by 0 bases and J by 3 bases, and 9 bases separated the two germline ends. Germline V gene lookup returns CDR1 GTSNPN and CDR2 SVGIG (reference sequence). CDR3 nucleotides: TGTGCCTGGAGTGTAGGAGGGATCAATCAGCCCCAGCATTTT. Encoded protein: CAWSVGGINQPQHF.

V usage is TRBV7-4 and J usage is TRBJ2-3; D gene uncertain. V gave up 1 base and J gave up 4 bases, with 12 bases separating them. The V gene's germline CDR1 is SGHVT and CDR2 SQSDAQ. This CDR3 has 15 amino acids. CDR3 region: CASSLDVTLADTQYF. The DNA for the CDR3 is TGTGCCAGCAGCTTAGATGTCACATTGGCAGATACGCAGTATTTT.

The chain employs TRBV6-6 and TRBJ2-7; the match to TRBD2 covers 15 bases. Germline V gene sequence: CDR1 MNHNY, CDR2 SVGAGI (reference sequence). The CDR3 sequence is 15 residues long. V was clipped by 4 bases and J by 5 bases; unmatched bases: 3. The CDR3, as DNA: TGTGCCAGCAGTTGGACTAGCGGGGGGGCCAACGAGCAGTACTTC. It encodes CASSWTSGGANEQYF.

The rearrangement links TRBV10-2 to TRBJ2-7, with D possibly being TRBD1 (6 bases). The CDR3 is 15 residues long. CDR1 is WSHSY and CDR2 is SAAADI in the germline V gene. Trimming removed 8 bases from V and 0 bases from J, with 17 bases in between. The CDR3: CASYGGQRPSYEQYF. In DNA form, the CDR3 reads TGCGCCAGCTATGGCGGACAGAGGCCCTCCTACGAGCAGTACTTC.

This rearrangement joins TRBV6-2 or TRBV6-3 to TRBJ2-1, with D hard to call. The CDR3 has 14 residues. Looked up from germline, CDR1 is MNHEY and CDR2 is SVGEGT. The V end was cut by 0 bases, the J end by 3 bases, with 6 bases between. CDR3 sequence: CASSYSWDYNEQFF. CDR3 nucleotide sequence: TGTGCCAGCAGTTACTCGTGGGACTACAATGAGCAGTTCTTC.

The chain recombines TRBV11-1 with TRBJ2-1, with D tentatively TRBD2 (5 bases). Trimming pared 5 bases from V and 10 bases from J, leaving 15 bases between. The CDR3 contains 13 residues. The germline gives CDR1 SGHAT, CDR2 FQDESV (reference sequence). CDR3 DNA: TGTGCCAGCAGCCGCCGGGGTACGGAGGAGCAGTTCTTC. Amino acid sequence: CASSRRGTEEQFF.

V is TRBV12-3 or TRBV12-4 and J is TRBJ2-2; tentative D call: TRBD1 (6 bases). V gave up 5 bases and J gave up 8 bases, with 9 bases separating them. The CDR3 contains 12 residues. CDR3 protein: CASSLDRGELFF. DNA of the CDR3: TGTGCCAGCAGTCTTGACAGGGGGGAGCTGTTTTTT.

This chain links TRBV5-1 with TRBJ1-1, with TRBD1 identical over 7 bases. Germline V gene data show CDR1 as SGHRS and CDR2 as YFSETQ. The CDR3 length is 15 residues. V trimming: 0 bases; J trimming: 5 bases; junction bases outside the gene matches: 7. CDR3 sequence reads: CASSLARQGGTEAFF. The CDR3 DNA reads TGCGCCAGCAGCTTGGCCCGGCAGGGGGGAACTGAAGCTTTCTTT.

There are a few counts of this clonotype. The rearrangement links TRBV7-9 to TRBJ2-5; 7 bases are shared with TRBD1. The CDR3 covers 15 residues. The V and J ends lost 4 bases and 4 bases, in that order; junction bases with no gene match: 9. Germline lookup yields CDR1 SEHNR and CDR2 FQNEAQ (reference sequence). CDR3 coding DNA: TGTGCCAGCAGCTCCGGGGACAGAAGTGCAGAGACCCAGTACTTC. This codes for CASSSGDRSAETQYF. The full variable domain, in which reference TRBV7-9 and TRBJ2-5 provide the parts outside the CDR3, is DTGVSQNPRHKITKRGQNVTFRCDPISEHNRLYWYRQTLGQGPEFLTYFQNEAQLEKSRLLSDRFSAERPKGSFSTLEIQRTEQGDSAMYLCASSSGDRSAETQYFGPGTRLLVL.

This clonotype has just a few counts. The J gene is TRBJ2-7, the V gene TRBV14; 7 nucleotides agree with TRBD1. There are 15 residues in the CDR3. In germline, CDR1 is SGHDN, CDR2 FVKESK. After removal of 3 bases from V and 2 bases from J, the junction contained 7 bases not matched to a gene. The CDR3 here is CASSHGTGTAYEQYF. The CDR3 DNA reads TGTGCCAGCAGCCACGGAACCGGGACAGCCTACGAGCAGTACTTC.